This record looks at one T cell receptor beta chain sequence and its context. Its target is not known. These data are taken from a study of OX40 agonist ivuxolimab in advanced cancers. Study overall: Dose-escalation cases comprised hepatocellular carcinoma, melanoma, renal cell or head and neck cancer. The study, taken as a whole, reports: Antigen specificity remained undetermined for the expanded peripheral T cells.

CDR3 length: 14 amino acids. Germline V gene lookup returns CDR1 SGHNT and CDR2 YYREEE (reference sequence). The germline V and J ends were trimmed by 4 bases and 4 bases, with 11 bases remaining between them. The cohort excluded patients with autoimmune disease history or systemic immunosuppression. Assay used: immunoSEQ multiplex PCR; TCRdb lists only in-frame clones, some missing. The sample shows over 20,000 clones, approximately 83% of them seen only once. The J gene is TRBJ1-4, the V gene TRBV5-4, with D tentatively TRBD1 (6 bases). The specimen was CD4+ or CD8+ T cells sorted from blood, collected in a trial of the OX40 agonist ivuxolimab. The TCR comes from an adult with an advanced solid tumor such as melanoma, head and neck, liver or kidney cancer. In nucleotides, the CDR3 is TGTGCCAGCAGCAACAGGGAGAATAATGAAAAACTGTTTTTT. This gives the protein CASSNRENNEKLFF.